What follows are 4 T cell receptor beta chains derived from one specimen sequenced in a study of technical replicates of blood from a few donors (dated by TCRdb to the late 2010s). Receptor amplification or capture employed the immunoSEQ multiplex PCR assay. TCRdb obtained this table from immuneACCESS and retained in-frame rearrangements with V and J assigned. These tables miss some clones; where compared with another copy, unresolved V genes account for less than half of the shortfall, and the remainder is unexplained. The sample has more than 90,000 clones on record, under 97% of them singletons. Approximately 0.21% of the sample goes to the ten largest clones. The sequenced material came from T cells isolated from PBMCs. All receptors derive from a human donor in good health.

The chain is built from TRBV28 and TRBJ2-6, with D possibly being TRBD2 (5 bases). V dropped 1 base and J dropped 5 bases, with 6 bases sitting between them. CDR3 size: 14 residues. Per the germline V gene, CDR1 is MDHEN and CDR2 is SYDVKM. CDR3 region: CASSLSGRANVLTF. CDR3 in DNA: TGTGCCAGCAGTTTATCGGGAAGGGCCAACGTCCTGACTTTC.

The J gene is TRBJ1-3, the V gene TRBV6-5; TRBD1 might be the D (6 bases). Germline CDR1 is MNHEY and CDR2 is SVGAGI. V was pared by 6 bases and J by 2 bases, with 11 bases between. The CDR3 is 14 residues long. CDR3 DNA: TGTGCCAGCAGAACAGGGTTTGCTGGAAACACCATATATTTT. Protein product: CASRTGFAGNTIYF.

The genes are TRBV19 and TRBJ1-2; possible D gene TRBD1, 5 bases. V dropped 6 bases and J dropped 1 base, with 18 bases sitting between them. CDR1 and CDR2 (germline): LNHDA, SQIVND (reference sequence). The CDR3 runs 16 residues. CDR3 DNA: TGTGCCAGTAGGTCAGCCAGACAGATGCTTAACTATGGCTACACCTTC. Its protein product is CASRSARQMLNYGYTF. Supplemented by reference TRBV19 and TRBJ1-2, the full variable domain reads DGGITQSPKYLFRKEGQNVTLSCEQNLNHDAMYWYRQDPGQGLRLIYYSQIVNDFQKGDIAEGYSVSREKKESFPLTVTSAQKNPTAFYLCASRSARQMLNYGYTFGSGTRLTVV.

This chain uses TRBV18 with TRBJ2-7; D ambiguous. From germline, CDR1 is KGHSH and CDR2 LQKENI. The CDR3 is 15 amino acids. The ends were cut back, 6 bases at V and 0 bases at J, with 15 bases in the middle. CDR3 sequence reads: CASSPRSVSSYEQYF. The CDR3 DNA follows: TGTGCCAGCTCCCCCCGAAGCGTAAGCTCCTACGAGCAGTACTTC.